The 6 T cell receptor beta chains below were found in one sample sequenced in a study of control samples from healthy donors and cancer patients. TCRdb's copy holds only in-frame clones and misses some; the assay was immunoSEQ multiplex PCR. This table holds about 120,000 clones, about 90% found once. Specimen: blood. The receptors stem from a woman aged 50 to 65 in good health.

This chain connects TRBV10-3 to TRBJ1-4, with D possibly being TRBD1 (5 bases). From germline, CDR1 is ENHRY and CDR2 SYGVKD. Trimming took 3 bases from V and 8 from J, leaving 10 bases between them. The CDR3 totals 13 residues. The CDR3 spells CAISDQRQEKLFF. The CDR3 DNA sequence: TGTGCCATCAGTGACCAGAGACAGGAAAAACTGTTTTTT.

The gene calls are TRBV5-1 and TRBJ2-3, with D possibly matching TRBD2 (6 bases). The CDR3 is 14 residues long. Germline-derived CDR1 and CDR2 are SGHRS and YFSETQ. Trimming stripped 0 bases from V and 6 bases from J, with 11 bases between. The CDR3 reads CASSLVRREDTQYF. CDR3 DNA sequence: TGCGCCAGCAGCTTGGTACGCCGGGAGGATACGCAGTATTTT.

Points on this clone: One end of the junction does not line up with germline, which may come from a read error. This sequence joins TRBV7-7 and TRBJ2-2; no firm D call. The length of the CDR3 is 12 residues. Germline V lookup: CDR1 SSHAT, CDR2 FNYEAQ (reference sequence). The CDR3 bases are TGTGCTAGCAGCTCTGGCCTGTGGGAGCTGTTTTTT. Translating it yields CASSSGLWELFF.

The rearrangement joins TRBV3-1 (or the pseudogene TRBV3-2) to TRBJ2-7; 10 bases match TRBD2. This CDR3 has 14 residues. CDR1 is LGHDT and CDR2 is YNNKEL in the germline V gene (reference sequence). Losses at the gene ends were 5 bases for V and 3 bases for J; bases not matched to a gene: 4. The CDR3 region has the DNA TGTGCCAGCAGCTTAGCGGGAGGCGACTACGAGCAGTACTTC. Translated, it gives CASSLAGGDYEQYF.

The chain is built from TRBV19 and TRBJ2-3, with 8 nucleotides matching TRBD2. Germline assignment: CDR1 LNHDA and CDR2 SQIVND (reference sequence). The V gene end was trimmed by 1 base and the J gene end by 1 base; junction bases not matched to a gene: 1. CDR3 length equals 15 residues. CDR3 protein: CASSIGAGGTDTQYF. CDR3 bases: TGTGCCAGTAGTATAGGAGCGGGAGGCACAGATACGCAGTATTTT.

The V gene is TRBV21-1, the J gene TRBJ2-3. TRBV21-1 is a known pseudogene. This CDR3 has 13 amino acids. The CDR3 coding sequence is TGTGCCAGCAGCACCCACCGCACAGATACGCAGTATTTT. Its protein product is CASSTHRTDTQYF.